This is a list of T cell receptor beta chains from one sample in a study of T cell responses to AZD1222 COVID-19 vaccine. Sequencing used immunoSEQ multiplex PCR; TCRdb keeps in-frame clones, though not all of them. The data contain 72,000 or so clones, approximately 86% of them singletons. The sequencing here drew on peripheral blood, taken on day 0 of AZD1222 vaccination. Receptors were obtained from an adult in good health. The CDR3 runs from the conserved cysteine through the conserved F or W. D genes are given only for firm matches.

TRBD2	TRBV28	TRBJ2-1	CASSSLGRAQTDEQFF
TRBD2	TRBV6-5	TRBJ2-1	CASSWGTSGPLNEQFF
TRBD1	TRBV18	TRBJ1-1	CASSPRDRATEAFF
-	TRBV19	TRBJ1-6	CASKEGRFPSAGDNSPLHF
-	TRBV5-4	TRBJ1-6	CASSWDTPRDNSPLHF
-	TRBV7-2	TRBJ1-3	CASSLRRASGNTIYF
-	TRBV6-5	TRBJ1-2	CASSYMGGGYGYTF
-	TRBV13	TRBJ2-2	CASSLEDTGELFF
-	TRBV5-5	TRBJ2-2	CASSLGPSGNTGELFF
TRBD2	TRBV7-2	TRBJ2-5	CASSPRRGQETQYF
TRBD1	TRBV11-3	TRBJ1-4	CASSYLGTGGEKLFF
TRBD1	TRBV12-5	TRBJ1-5	CASGLQGVRDADQPQHF
TRBD2	TRBV5-1	TRBJ2-2	CASSLAPSGSTGELFF
TRBD1	TRBV3-1/TRBV3-2	TRBJ1-6	CASSFGQGDSPLHF
-	TRBV5-1	TRBJ2-7	CASRQTTSKYEQYF
TRBD1	TRBV27	TRBJ2-7	CASSLGTGAPYEQYF
TRBD1	TRBV28	TRBJ1-6	CASGTGGLYNSPLHF
-	TRBV19	TRBJ2-1	CASSNSLSGYNEQFF
TRBD1	TRBV9	TRBJ2-7	CASSPRTGSTSDEQYF
-	TRBV14	TRBJ1-3	CASSQDRDGNTIYF
-	TRBV30	TRBJ1-1	CAWSVEGSTEAFF
-	TRBV27	TRBJ2-7	CASSSSRSYEQYF
-	TRBV15	TRBJ2-5	CATSTQEETQYF
-	TRBV4-1	TRBJ1-1	CASSQGPSYTEAFF
-	TRBV29-1	TRBJ2-1	CSVEGVVQFF
-	TRBV30	TRBJ2-6	CAWSIAARGANVLTF
-	TRBV11-2	TRBJ2-3	CASSLVPGEDTQYF
-	TRBV5-6	TRBJ2-7	CASSQTGFQYEQYF
TRBD2	TRBV9	TRBJ2-1	CASSVGASGSHEQFF
TRBD1	TRBV28	TRBJ2-7	CASSEGQGQFLEQYF
TRBD1	TRBV30	TRBJ1-5	CAWSVQGNQPQHF
-	TRBV28	TRBJ1-2	CASSYGAYGYTF
-	TRBV28	TRBJ1-2	CASSLWGQNYGYTF
TRBD2	TRBV27	TRBJ2-1	CASSRMELAGVGEQFF
-	TRBV19	TRBJ2-1	CATQGGTDEQFF
-	TRBV24-1	TRBJ2-1	CATSDPGAYNEQFF
-	TRBV24-1	TRBJ2-7	CATSESGERTYEQYF
TRBD1	TRBV9	TRBJ2-5	CASSVERQGDRETQYF
-	TRBV7-3	TRBJ1-1	CASSLNPRYAEAFF
-	TRBV6-2/TRBV6-3	TRBJ1-5	CASSPAFWGGRGNQPQHF
-	TRBV28	TRBJ2-2	CASSQGTNTGELFF
-	TRBV11-2	TRBJ1-2	CASSDLLGRAYGYTF
-	TRBV19	TRBJ1-2	CTSSISPTGTYYGYTF
-	TRBV7-3	TRBJ2-1	CATRERGGNSYNEQFF
-	TRBV7-8	TRBJ1-2	CASSLVEGLGYTF
TRBD1	TRBV18	TRBJ1-5	CASSPNRGLYQPQHF
-	TRBV10-3	TRBJ2-7	CAISSTGSSYEQYF
-	TRBV14	TRBJ1-2	CASSQSNYGYTF
-	TRBV11-2	TRBJ1-2	CASSLDVDYGYTF
-	TRBV7-2	TRBJ2-6	CASSQRGATSVPGANVLTF
-	TRBV3-1/TRBV3-2	TRBJ2-7	CASSQEEYEQYF
-	TRBV6-4	TRBJ1-6	CASLKSRTVHSPLHF
-	TRBV15	TRBJ1-1	CATSIDTNTEAFF
TRBD1	TRBV6-5	TRBJ2-7	CASRPGQGAVYEQYF
-	TRBV21-1	TRBJ1-2	CASSIRQGINYGYTF
-	TRBV11-3	TRBJ1-2	CASSPGIKEADYGYTF
TRBD1	TRBV6-1	TRBJ2-3	CASSDPGTGADTQYF
-	TRBV9	TRBJ1-2	CASSPRVAIKSGYTF
-	TRBV7-9	TRBJ2-3	CASSTQGHSTDTQYF
TRBD2	TRBV7-2	TRBJ2-7	CASSLELAVRGPHEQYF